This TCR beta chain came from a study of blood T cell repertoires in COVID-19. Study as a whole: Samples representing acute and convalescent COVID-19 were sourced from the United States, Italy and Spain. Sources were T cells, B-cell-depleted T cells, or PBMCs; the material itself was cDNA or gDNA.

A few counts support this clone. Germline CDR1 reads LNHNV; CDR2 reads YYDKDF (reference sequence). The ends were cut back, 4 bases at V and 0 bases at J, with 9 bases in the middle. This CDR3 comprises 14 residues. In the original analysis: The authors estimated nucleated cell counts from reference gene primer amplification. TCRdb's table, derived via immunoSEQ multiplex PCR, lists solely in-frame clones and lacks some. V, J and clone size reflect that table, while D and trimming were determined from the DNA. The table has 100,000 to 150,000 clones, 80% to 85% seen once; the top ten hold approximately 1.5%.

This sequence was found in a man in his sixties with acute or convalescent COVID-19. The material sequenced was peripheral blood. This rearrangement joins TRBV15 to TRBJ1-1; D is possibly TRBD1 (5 bases). The CDR3 DNA is TGTGCCACCAGCAACTGGGGCATGAACACTGAAGCTTTCTTT. The encoded protein is CATSNWGMNTEAFF.